This section outlines one T cell receptor (beta chain) sequence together with its context. The data originate from a study of T cells in Graves' hyperthyroidism and ophthalmopathy. RNA transcripts yielded amplified TCR beta CDR3 regions. With the HTBI primer set, the TCR CDR3 went through a first round of RT-PCR. TCRdb passed the multiplex PCR reads through MiXCR, listing each CDR3 protein once. The sample lists about 320,000 distinct CDR3 sequences, 15% to 20% seen once, with approximately 35% in the top ten. Sequencing was done on a sample of blood. This receptor was obtained from a man aged 25-45 years with Graves' hyperthyroidism.

Here the CDR3 DNA reads TGTGCCAGCAGCTCGGGGCCGGGACTAGCGGGGATCAGCTCCTACGAGCAGTACTTC. It codes for CASSSGPGLAGISSYEQYF. The rearrangement joins TRBV11-2 to TRBJ2-7, with 13 bases that match TRBD2. With 4 bases clipped from V and 0 bases from J, the junction kept 12 bases outside the gene matches. Germline V lookup: CDR1 SGHAT, CDR2 FQNNGV. The length of the CDR3 is 19 residues.